Each of the 6 T cell receptor beta chains below was sequenced from the same sample in a study of cytomegalovirus exposure and HLA in healthy donors. Researchers ran the PCR with 60 Vbeta and 13 Jbeta primers. Repertoires were generated with immunoSEQ multiplex PCR, while TCRdb's copy carries only in-frame clones and drops some. The data show around 70,000 clones, roughly 70% seen once. Sample: PBMCs. The source of these receptors is a woman aged 35 to 49 in good health and CMV-seropositive.

In this sample, this clone turned up a few times. Here the CDR3 reads CASSVTGDYGYTF. In DNA, the CDR3 is TGTGCCAGCAGCGTCACAGGGGATTATGGCTACACCTTC. The chain couples TRBV9 to TRBJ1-2; 7 nucleotides line up with TRBD1. Trimming removed 2 bases from V and 5 bases from J; junction bases left unmatched: 3. From germline, CDR1 is SGDLS and CDR2 YYNGEE. This CDR3 comprises 13 residues.

The chain joins TRBV28 to TRBJ1-5; possibly TRBD1 for D (6 bases). V was shortened by 11 bases and J by 1 base, with 12 bases between the two germline ends. Per the germline V gene, CDR1 is MDHEN and CDR2 is SYDVKM. This CDR3 has 13 amino acids. This CDR3 is CAGGGASNQPQHF. The CDR3 DNA sequence: TGTGCCGGCGGGGGGGCGAGCAATCAGCCCCAGCATTTT.

The chain has TRBV11-2 and TRBJ2-5; 7 bases are shared with TRBD1. The CDR3 loop spans 14 amino acids. The junction had 6 bases not matched to a gene; V was cut back by 5 bases and J by 3 bases. The V gene's germline CDR1 is SGHAT and CDR2 FQNNGV. CDR3 region: CASSTTGSKETQYF. The CDR3 DNA sequence: TGTGCCAGCAGCACGACAGGGTCTAAAGAGACCCAGTACTTC.

The V gene is TRBV9, the J gene TRBJ2-7; D perhaps matches TRBD2 (6 bases). Germline values: CDR1 SGDLS, CDR2 YYNGEE. V was trimmed by 3 bases and J by 4 bases, leaving 14 bases between them. The CDR3 runs 14 residues. The CDR3 is CASSAGAGFYEQYF. The CDR3 bases are TGTGCCAGCAGCGCTGGGGCGGGGTTTTACGAGCAGTACTTC.

The chain joins TRBV9 to TRBJ2-7; D perhaps matches TRBD2 (6 bases). Germline CDR1 is SGDLS and CDR2 is YYNGEE. V was pared by 3 bases and J by 3 bases, with 13 bases between. This CDR3 is 14 amino acids long. CDR3 protein: CASSEGGAGYEQYF. The DNA for the CDR3 is TGTGCCAGCAGCGAGGGTGGAGCGGGCTACGAGCAGTACTTC.

The chain couples TRBV2 to TRBJ1-1; D is undetermined. There are 14 residues in the CDR3. V lost 8 bases to trimming and J lost 2 bases, with 15 bases between them. Looked up from germline, CDR1 is SNHLY and CDR2 is FYNNEI. CDR3 protein: CASQVSKLNTEAFF. The CDR3 DNA is TGTGCCAGCCAAGTTAGTAAATTAAACACTGAAGCTTTCTTT.